A single sample is the source of the 31 T cell receptor beta chains below, sequenced in a study of blood T cell repertoires in COVID-19. The repertoire was sequenced with immunoSEQ multiplex PCR; TCRdb's copy has only in-frame clones and lacks some. The table shows about 59,000 clones, with approximately 80% occurring only once. Specimen: peripheral blood. These receptors were obtained from a man older than 75 with acute or convalescent COVID-19.

This clone was seen a few times. The chain couples TRBV2 to TRBJ1-2, with a possible D match to TRBD1 (5 bases). The CDR3 is made up of 14 amino acids. From germline, CDR1 is SNHLY and CDR2 FYNNEI. Between the trimmed V and J ends, which lost 10 bases and 10 bases, there was a span of 25 bases. CDR3 loop: CATERSDRERDYTF. The CDR3 bases are TGTGCCACCGAGAGGTCTGACAGAGAGAGAGACTACACCTTC.

This chain connects TRBV20-1 to TRBJ1-2; D is uncertain. Germline loops: CDR1 DFQATT, CDR2 SNEGSKA (reference sequence). The CDR3 consists of 11 residues. Trimming took 3 bases from V and 8 from J, leaving 10 bases between them. The CDR3 loop is CSARIPGGYTF. CDR3 sequence (DNA): TGCAGTGCTAGGATCCCCGGGGGCTACACCTTC.

This sequence joins TRBV3-1 (or the pseudogene TRBV3-2) and TRBJ2-2, with D perhaps matching TRBD2 (6 bases). Per the germline V gene, CDR1 is LGHDT and CDR2 is YNNKEL (reference sequence). V was pared by 6 bases and J by 6 bases, with 17 bases between. This CDR3 comprises 15 residues. This chain's CDR3 is CASRIAEPRPGELFF. The CDR3 DNA reads TGTGCCAGCAGAATAGCGGAGCCCCGTCCCGGGGAGCTGTTTTTT.

This sequence joins TRBV6-6 and TRBJ1-2, with D perhaps TRBD1 (5 bases). Trimming removed 7 bases from V and 0 bases from J, with 15 bases in between. The CDR3 loop spans 15 amino acids. Germline CDR1 MNHNY, CDR2 SVGAGI (reference sequence). In DNA, the CDR3 is TGTGCCAGCAACCAGGGTGATGAAGCTAACTATGGCTACACCTTC. Translating it yields CASNQGDEANYGYTF.

This clone was recorded once. The V gene is TRBV2, the J gene TRBJ2-1, with a possible D match to TRBD2 (6 bases). Germline-derived CDR1 and CDR2 are SNHLY and FYNNEI. Between the trimmed V and J ends, which lost 7 bases and 0 bases, there was a span of 13 bases. This CDR3 has 15 amino acids. The CDR3 protein is CASIDGGSSYNEQFF. CDR3 in DNA: TGTGCCAGCATTGACGGGGGAAGCTCCTACAATGAGCAGTTCTTC.

V gene TRBV7-2 combines with J gene TRBJ2-7; D is possibly TRBD1 (6 bases). The CDR3 runs 14 residues. From germline, CDR1 is SGHTA and CDR2 FQGNSA. V was clipped by 4 bases and J by 6 bases, with 16 bases between them. CDR3 nucleotides: TGTGCCAGCAGCTCGTACGGGACATTAGGCGAGCAGTACTTC. It is translated as CASSSYGTLGEQYF.

This clone was observed a few times. This chain connects TRBV10-3 to TRBJ2-7; perhaps TRBD2 as D (6 bases). The germline V gene has CDR1 ENHRY and CDR2 SYGVKD. Trimming left V 6 bases short and J 2 bases short, with 14 bases between. CDR3 length equals 14 residues. The CDR3 DNA reads as TGTGCCATCAGCCCGCGGGGCCCGCCCTACGAGCAGTACTTC. It specifies CAISPRGPPYEQYF.

The J gene is TRBJ1-2, the V gene TRBV4-2, with 7 bases matching TRBD1. Germline V gene lookup returns CDR1 LGHNA and CDR2 YNFKEQ. Germline trimming cut 1 base from V and 3 bases from J; bases unmatched to any gene: 5. CDR3 length: 15 amino acids. Here the CDR3 reads CASSQGTGGHYGYTF. Written as DNA, the CDR3 is TGTGCCAGCAGCCAAGGGACAGGCGGCCACTATGGCTACACCTTC.

The chain has TRBV5-1 and TRBJ1-2, with unresolved D. Deletions cut 4 bases from V and 5 bases from J, with 12 bases between. Germline V CDR1 and CDR2: SGHRS, YFSETQ. The CDR3 extends over 13 amino acids. The CDR3 DNA follows: TGCGCCAGCAGCCCTCCCTCGAGGTATGGCTACACCTTC. As protein: CASSPPSRYGYTF.

V gene TRBV5-1 combines with J gene TRBJ1-1; 10 bases agree with TRBD1. This CDR3 is 13 amino acids long. Germline values: CDR1 SGHRS, CDR2 YFSETQ. After removal of 4 bases from V and 5 bases from J, the junction contained 2 bases not matched to a gene. For the CDR3, the DNA is TGCGCCAGCAGCCTGGACAGGGGGACTGAAGCTTTCTTT. It codes for CASSLDRGTEAFF.

The chain employs TRBV19 and TRBJ1-2; D is unresolved. Germline V CDR1 and CDR2: LNHDA, SQIVND (reference sequence). V gave up 3 bases and J gave up 4 bases, with 9 bases separating them. The CDR3 covers 13 residues. The CDR3 DNA follows: TGTGCCAGTAGTATCCAGTTGCTCTATGGCTACACCTTC. Translation gives CASSIQLLYGYTF. The whole variable domain, remainder taken from reference TRBV19 and TRBJ1-2, is DGGITQSPKYLFRKEGQNVTLSCEQNLNHDAMYWYRQDPGQGLRLIYYSQIVNDFQKGDIAEGYSVSREKKESFPLTVTSAQKNPTAFYLCASSIQLLYGYTFGSGTRLTVV.

A few counts support this clone. The rearrangement joins TRBV5-6 to TRBJ2-3; TRBD1 matches 10 bases. Germline values: CDR1 SGHDT, CDR2 YYEEEE. With 2 bases clipped from V and 3 bases from J, the junction kept 3 bases outside the gene matches. The CDR3 is made up of 15 amino acids. This CDR3 is CASSFGTGVTDTQYF. In nucleotides, the CDR3 is TGTGCCAGCAGCTTCGGGACAGGGGTAACAGATACGCAGTATTTT.

V gene TRBV30 combines with J gene TRBJ1-1, with D perhaps matching TRBD1 (5 bases). V lost 2 bases and J 3 bases, leaving 10 bases between the germline ends. Germline loops: CDR1 GTSNPN, CDR2 SVGIG (reference sequence). This CDR3 is 13 amino acids long. Here the CDR3 DNA reads TGTGCCTGGAGTCAGGGTGGGGACACTGAAGCTTTCTTT. Translation: CAWSQGGDTEAFF.

V and J are TRBV4-1 and TRBJ2-1; TRBD2 matches 8 bases. In germline, CDR1 is MGHRA, CDR2 YSYEKL. The CDR3 runs 16 residues. V shed 5 bases and J 2 bases; nucleotides not matched to a gene: 8. The CDR3 reads CASSSAAGGTYNEQFF. CDR3 bases: TGCGCCAGCAGCTCTGCTGCGGGAGGCACCTACAATGAGCAGTTCTTC.

V and J are TRBV2 and TRBJ2-5, with D possibly TRBD2 on 5 matching bases. Trimming pared 5 bases from V and 7 bases from J, leaving 14 bases between. Germline V gene data show CDR1 as SNHLY and CDR2 as FYNNEI. CDR3 length: 13 amino acids. The CDR3 nucleotides read TGTGCCAGCAGTCTAGGGAGAGAGGCGACCCAGTACTTC. This codes for CASSLGREATQYF.

The V call is TRBV5-1, the J call TRBJ2-7; D is perhaps TRBD1 (6 bases). V lost 4 bases and J 7 bases, leaving 24 bases between the germline ends. The CDR3 is 16 residues long. Per germline, CDR1 SGHRS and CDR2 YFSETQ. This CDR3 reads CASSGGNRVLSREQYF. The CDR3 DNA is TGCGCCAGCAGCGGCGGAAACAGGGTGTTATCTCGTGAGCAGTACTTC. Filled out from reference TRBV5-1 and TRBJ2-7, the complete variable domain reads KAGVTQTPRYLIKTRGQQVTLSCSPISGHRSVSWYQQTPGQGLQFLFEYFSETQRNKGNFPGRFSGRQFSNSRSEMNVSTLELGDSALYLCASSGGNRVLSREQYFGPGTRLTVT.

The chain has TRBV5-1 and TRBJ1-1; no reliable D call. Trimming pared 0 bases from V and 10 bases from J, leaving 13 bases between. The CDR3 loop spans 13 amino acids. The germline V gene encodes CDR1 SGHRS and CDR2 YFSETQ. The CDR3 reads CASSLAGRSRAFF. The CDR3 coding sequence is TGCGCCAGCAGCTTGGCTGGCCGGTCTAGAGCTTTCTTT.

The chain links TRBV3-1 (or the pseudogene TRBV3-2) to TRBJ2-1, with 12 bases that match TRBD2. V lost 6 bases and J lost 0; bases outside the gene matches: 0. Germline values: CDR1 LGHDT, CDR2 YNNKEL (reference sequence). This CDR3 has 15 amino acids. CDR3 coding DNA: TGTGCCAGCAGACTAGCGGGAGGCTCCTACAATGAGCAGTTCTTC. Protein: CASRLAGGSYNEQFF.

This clone was picked up a small number of times. The genes are TRBV5-6 and TRBJ1-2; D might be TRBD1 (6 bases). Per germline, CDR1 SGHDT and CDR2 YYEEEE. The CDR3 is 13 residues long. Trimming cost V 4 bases and J 8 bases, with 15 bases left between them. DNA for the CDR3: TGTGCCAGCAGCCAACTAGACAGGCCGGGCTACACCTTC. Residues: CASSQLDRPGYTF.

The V and J genes are TRBV19 and TRBJ1-5; D may be TRBD1 (5 bases). Germline V gene data show CDR1 as LNHDA and CDR2 as SQIVND (reference sequence). The CDR3 sequence is 16 residues long. Trimming removed 3 bases from V and 1 base from J, with 13 bases in between. In DNA, the CDR3 is TGTGCCAGTAGTATCCAGCGCGCAGGGAGCAATCAGCCCCAGCATTTT. Translation gives CASSIQRAGSNQPQHF.

This clone appeared once. V is TRBV6-1 and J is TRBJ2-2; D is unresolved. The germline V gene has CDR1 MNHNS and CDR2 SASEGT. The CDR3 covers 15 residues. V was trimmed by 3 bases and J by 6 bases, leaving 14 bases between them. CDR3 bases: TGTGCCAGCAGTGACCGGGTCCCCGCGGCCGGGGAGCTGTTTTTT. Protein: CASSDRVPAAGELFF.

The rearrangement links TRBV7-2 to TRBJ2-3; 9 bases fit TRBD2. V was clipped by 10 bases and J by 2 bases; unmatched bases: 13. The germline CDR1 and CDR2 sequences are SGHTA and FQGNSA. The CDR3 runs to 16 residues. The CDR3 spells CATTVGREGFTDTQYF. CDR3 nucleotide sequence: TGTGCCACGACAGTGGGGCGGGAGGGTTTCACAGATACGCAGTATTTT.

The CDR3 loop is CSARQDTEAFF. The CDR3 bases are TGCAGTGCTAGACAGGACACTGAAGCTTTCTTT. The gene calls are TRBV20-1 and TRBJ1-1; no clear D. The CDR3 loop spans 11 amino acids. Germline CDR1 reads DFQATT; CDR2 reads SNEGSKA (reference sequence). Trimming cost V 2 bases and J 3 bases, with 4 bases left between them.

The rearrangement uses TRBV5-1 and TRBJ1-4; possibly TRBD1 for D (6 bases). V dropped 0 bases and J dropped 3 bases, with 6 bases sitting between them. CDR1 is SGHRS, CDR2 YFSETQ, per germline. CDR3 length: 14 residues. CDR3 region: CASSLDRANEKLFF. For the CDR3, the DNA is TGCGCCAGCAGCTTGGACAGGGCTAATGAAAAACTGTTTTTT. Using reference TRBV5-1 and TRBJ1-4 for the parts outside the CDR3, the full variable domain is KAGVTQTPRYLIKTRGQQVTLSCSPISGHRSVSWYQQTPGQGLQFLFEYFSETQRNKGNFPGRFSGRQFSNSRSEMNVSTLELGDSALYLCASSLDRANEKLFFGSGTQLSVL.

J is TRBJ1-5 and V is TRBV19, with a possible D match to TRBD1 (5 bases). Per germline, CDR1 LNHDA and CDR2 SQIVND (reference sequence). V was cut by 7 bases and J by 3 bases, with 13 bases left in between. There are 14 residues in the CDR3. The CDR3 here is CASKPGGDNQPQHF. The CDR3, as DNA: TGTGCCAGTAAACCCGGGGGGGACAATCAGCCCCAGCATTTT.

This sequence joins TRBV29-1 and TRBJ1-1; 7 bases align to TRBD1. J gave up 2 bases and V 7 bases, and 4 bases lay outside the gene matches. The germline V gene encodes CDR1 SQVTM and CDR2 ANQGSEA. The CDR3 is 12 amino acids. This CDR3 is CSGRQGNTEAFF. The CDR3 DNA reads TGCAGCGGGCGACAGGGAAACACTGAAGCTTTCTTT.

The V call is TRBV5-4, the J call TRBJ2-7; a weak D match, TRBD2 (7 bases). Trimming removed 0 bases at V and 7 bases at J, with 17 bases between. The germline CDR1 and CDR2 sequences are SGHNT and YYREEE (reference sequence). The CDR3 is 15 residues long. The CDR3 nucleotides read TGTGCCAGCAGCTTGGTGGGGGGCATGGGAGGGGAGCAGTACTTC. Protein product: CASSLVGGMGGEQYF.

The V and J genes are TRBV5-4 and TRBJ2-5; TRBD2 matches 7 bases. CDR1 and CDR2 from the germline V gene are SGHNT and YYREEE (reference sequence). The CDR3 runs 16 residues. Unmatched junction bases numbered 12, after V lost 6 bases and J lost 1 base. CDR3 region: CASTPGGGIGQETQYF. The CDR3 coding sequence is TGTGCCAGCACCCCCGGCGGGGGTATAGGCCAAGAGACCCAGTACTTC.

J is TRBJ1-2 and V is TRBV7-2, with TRBD1 as a possible D gene (5 bases). CDR1 and CDR2 from the germline V gene are SGHTA and FQGNSA. The CDR3 sequence is 14 residues long. The V end lost 5 bases, the J end lost 5 bases, and 15 bases lay between the germline ends. Here the CDR3 reads CASSIGQDPYGYTF. CDR3 nucleotides: TGTGCCAGCAGCATCGGACAAGATCCTTATGGCTACACCTTC. Full variable domain (outside the CDR3, taken from reference TRBV7-2 and TRBJ1-2): GAGVSQSPSNKVTEKGKDVELRCDPISGHTALYWYRQSLGQGLEFLIYFQGNSAPDKSGLPSDRFSAERTGGSVSTLTIQRTQQEDSAVYLCASSIGQDPYGYTFGSGTRLTVV.

The J gene is TRBJ1-3, the V gene TRBV30; perhaps TRBD1 as D (6 bases). The V end lost 1 base, the J end lost 7 bases, and 17 bases lay between the germline ends. CDR1 is GTSNPN, CDR2 SVGIG, per germline (reference sequence). The CDR3 sequence is 15 residues long. The CDR3 coding sequence is TGTGCCTGGAGTGGCCAGGGGATTTCATTGAACACCATATATTTT. Amino acid sequence: CAWSGQGISLNTIYF.

The genes are TRBV3-1 (or the pseudogene TRBV3-2) and TRBJ2-7; tentative D call: TRBD2 (6 bases). V lost 0 bases, J lost 7 bases, and 19 bases lay in between. The germline gives CDR1 LGHDT, CDR2 YNNKEL (reference sequence). This CDR3 spans 16 amino acids. As DNA, the CDR3 is TGTGCCAGCAGCCAAGAAAGGGGTTGGGGGGTTGGGGAGCAGTACTTC. Its translation is CASSQERGWGVGEQYF.